The present T cell receptor beta chain was sequenced within a study of human T cells and chemical hapten exposure. Study-level information: Slight differences in pooled library volume were the main source of varying TCR yields across samples.

As to time point: healthy volunteer bleed at 6 weeks. Total RNA came from unfractionated whole blood. For the library, individual cDNA molecules each received unique molecular identifiers. TCRdb processed the RACE reads anew with MiXCR; each CDR3 protein has one entry. The data hold about 80,000 distinct CDR3 sequences, with 8.5% to 10% observed a single time. With 6 bases removed from V and 7 bases from J, the gap between germline ends came to 25 bases. Germline CDR1 reads MNHNY; CDR2 reads SVGAGI (reference sequence). CDR3 length: 17 amino acids. Many counts were recorded for this clonotype. The TCR originated in a female donor in good health. Some clones in this sample may be carry-over from other donors' samples. Sequencing was carried out using whole blood. The chain is built from TRBV6-6 and TRBJ1-5; perhaps TRBD1 as D (6 bases). In DNA form, the CDR3 reads TGTGCCAGCAGCCACACCCTGGGGGCCAGGGTGCGGCAGCCCCAGCATTTT. Residues: CASSHTLGARVRQPQHF.